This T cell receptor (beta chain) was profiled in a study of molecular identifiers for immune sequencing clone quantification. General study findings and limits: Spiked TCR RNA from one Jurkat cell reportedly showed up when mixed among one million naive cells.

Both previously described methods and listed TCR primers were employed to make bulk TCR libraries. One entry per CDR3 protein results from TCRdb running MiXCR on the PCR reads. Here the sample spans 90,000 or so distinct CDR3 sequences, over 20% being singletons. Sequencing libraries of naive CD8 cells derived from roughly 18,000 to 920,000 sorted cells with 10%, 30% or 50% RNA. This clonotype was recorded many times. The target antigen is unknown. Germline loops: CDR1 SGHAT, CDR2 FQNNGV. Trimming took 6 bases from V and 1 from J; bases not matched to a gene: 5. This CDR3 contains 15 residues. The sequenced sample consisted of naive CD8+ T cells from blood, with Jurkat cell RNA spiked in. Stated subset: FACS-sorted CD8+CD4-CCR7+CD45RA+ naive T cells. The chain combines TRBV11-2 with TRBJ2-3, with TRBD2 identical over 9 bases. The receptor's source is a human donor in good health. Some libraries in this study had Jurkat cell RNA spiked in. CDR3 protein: CASRPSSGGTDTQYF. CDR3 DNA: TGTGCCAGCAGACCCTCTAGCGGGGGCACAGATACGCAGTATTTT.